This T cell receptor beta chain comes out of a study of T cell changes during pregnancy in multiple sclerosis. Clones were read by immunoSEQ multiplex PCR, and TCRdb kept only the in-frame ones, dropping some. The data hold roughly 40,000 clones, with about 94% observed a single time. Deletions cut 7 bases from V and 6 bases from J, with 18 bases between. The CDR3 contains 14 residues. Germline loops: CDR1 MNHEY, CDR2 SVGAGI. Source: CD4+ T cells from peripheral blood mononuclear cells, taken after pregnancy. This chain connects TRBV6-5 to TRBJ1-2, with D maybe TRBD1 (5 bases). This receptor was obtained from a female donor with multiple sclerosis, enrolled in a pregnancy study. CDR3 protein: CASTFTGGSNGYTF. The CDR3 DNA sequence: TGTGCCAGCACCTTCACAGGTGGCTCAAATGGCTACACCTTC.